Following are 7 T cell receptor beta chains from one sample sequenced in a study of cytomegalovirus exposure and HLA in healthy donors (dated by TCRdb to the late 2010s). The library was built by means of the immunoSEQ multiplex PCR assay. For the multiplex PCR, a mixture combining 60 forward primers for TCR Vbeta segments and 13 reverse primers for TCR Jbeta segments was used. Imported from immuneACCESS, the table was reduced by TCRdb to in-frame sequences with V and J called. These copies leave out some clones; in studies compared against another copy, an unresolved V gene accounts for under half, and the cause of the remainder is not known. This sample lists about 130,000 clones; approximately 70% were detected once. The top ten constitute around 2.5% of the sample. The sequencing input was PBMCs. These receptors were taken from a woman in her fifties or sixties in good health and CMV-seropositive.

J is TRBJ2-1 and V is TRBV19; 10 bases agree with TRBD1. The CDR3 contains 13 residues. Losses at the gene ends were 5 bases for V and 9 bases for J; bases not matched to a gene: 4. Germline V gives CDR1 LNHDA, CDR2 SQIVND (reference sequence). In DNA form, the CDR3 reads TGTGCCAGTAGTCCCGGGACAGGGGTTGAGCAGTTCTTC. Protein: CASSPGTGVEQFF.

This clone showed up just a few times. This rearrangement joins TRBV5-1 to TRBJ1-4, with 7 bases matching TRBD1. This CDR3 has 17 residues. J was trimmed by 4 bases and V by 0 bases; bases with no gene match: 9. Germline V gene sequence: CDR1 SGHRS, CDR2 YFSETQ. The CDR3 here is CASSLGGTGAINEKLFF. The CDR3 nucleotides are TGCGCCAGCAGCTTGGGGGGAACAGGGGCTATTAATGAAAAACTGTTTTTT.

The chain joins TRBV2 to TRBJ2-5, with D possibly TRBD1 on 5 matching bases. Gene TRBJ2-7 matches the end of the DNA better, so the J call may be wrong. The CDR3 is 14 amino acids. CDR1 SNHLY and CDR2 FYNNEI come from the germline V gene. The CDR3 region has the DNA TGTGCCAGTACTGCGGACAATTTTTCCTACGAGCAGTACTTC. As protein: CASTADNFSYEQYF.

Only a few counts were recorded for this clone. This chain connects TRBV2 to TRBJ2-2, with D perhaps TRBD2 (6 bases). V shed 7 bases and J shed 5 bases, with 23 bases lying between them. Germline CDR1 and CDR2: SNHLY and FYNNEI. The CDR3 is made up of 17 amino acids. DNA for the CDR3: TGTGCCAGCAAACGTTGGAGCGGGCCCTCGGGGACCGGGGAGCTGTTTTTT. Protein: CASKRWSGPSGTGELFF.

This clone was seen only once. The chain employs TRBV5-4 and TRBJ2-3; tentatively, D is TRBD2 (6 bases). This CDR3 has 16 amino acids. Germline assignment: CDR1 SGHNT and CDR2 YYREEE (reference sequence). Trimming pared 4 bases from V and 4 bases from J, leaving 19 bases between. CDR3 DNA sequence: TGTGCCAGCAGCCCCGGGGGTAGCATAGCGGCAGATACGCAGTATTTT. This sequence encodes CASSPGGSIAADTQYF.

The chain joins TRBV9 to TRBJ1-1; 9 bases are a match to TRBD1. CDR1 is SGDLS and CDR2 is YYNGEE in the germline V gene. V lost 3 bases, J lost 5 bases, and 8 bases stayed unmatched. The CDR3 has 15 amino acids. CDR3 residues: CASSGTGEVGTEAFF. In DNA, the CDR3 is TGTGCCAGCAGCGGGACAGGGGAGGTCGGAACTGAAGCTTTCTTT. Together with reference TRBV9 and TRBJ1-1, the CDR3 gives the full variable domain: DSGVTQTPKHLITATGQRVTLRCSPRSGDLSVYWYQQSLDQGLQFLIQYYNGEERAKGNILERFSAQQFPDLHSELNLSSLELGDSALYFCASSGTGEVGTEAFFGQGTRLTVV.

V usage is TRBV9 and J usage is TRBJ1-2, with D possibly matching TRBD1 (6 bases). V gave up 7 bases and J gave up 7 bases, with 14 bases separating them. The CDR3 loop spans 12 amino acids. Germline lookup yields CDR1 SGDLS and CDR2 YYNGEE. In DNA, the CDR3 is TGTGCCAGCGCCAGGGACAATTCTGGCTACACCTTC. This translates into CASARDNSGYTF. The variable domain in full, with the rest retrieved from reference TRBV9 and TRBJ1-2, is DSGVTQTPKHLITATGQRVTLRCSPRSGDLSVYWYQQSLDQGLQFLIQYYNGEERAKGNILERFSAQQFPDLHSELNLSSLELGDSALYFCASARDNSGYTFGSGTRLTVV.